Below, one T cell receptor beta chain is given with its context. No antigen is known for it. One base away there is no much larger clone; base qualities are not given. The library was built by means of the immunoSEQ multiplex PCR assay. The original methods were these. A statistical classification framework was built to diagnose cytomegalovirus status from the catalog of TCR beta chain sequences. In TCRdb, the immuneACCESS table is reduced to in-frame sequences with V and J assigned. These tables do not hold every clone; where another copy was compared, an unresolved V gene accounts for under half, and the others remain unexplained. D and trimming come from the DNA, and the V and J calls and clone size come from that table. In all, the sample holds over 120,000 clones, and 94% of those were seen once. 1.8% of the sample is taken by the ten largest. The donors were included in the validation cohort of roughly 130 subjects, a group kept apart from the roughly 700-subject first cohort.

The entry originates in a study of cytomegalovirus exposure and HLA in healthy donors (dated by TCRdb to 2016 to 2017). Describing the broader study: According to a later analysis, one platform produced both the 110 or so validation repertoires and the roughly 640 repertoires of the first cohort. The study aimed to test whether cataloging public T cell receptors could reveal signatures of past pathogen exposure. High-throughput TCR immunosequencing, statistical association of individual TCRs with disease status, and machine learning were combined to predict cytomegalovirus infection status. In addition to the first cohort of 650 to 750 subjects, a separate validation cohort of some 120 different subjects was used.

The investigation overall reported the following: While some public TCRs were present in many individuals, most TCR sequences turned up only very rarely across donors. Cytomegalovirus status was reported to be diagnosed by the classifier with high specificity and sensitivity in both the original and validation cohorts. According to the authors, the approach could potentially be generalized to other disease states and immunological phenotypes. In vitro tests confirmed that a few of the cytomegalovirus-associated TCR beta chains recognize cytomegalovirus antigens. The study gave a list of under 200 TCR beta chains associated with cytomegalovirus. Subsequent analysis determined that TCRs grouped into clusters in the first cohort also showed a tendency toward co-occurrence across the roughly 110 validation repertoires, and approximately 94% of cluster scores exceeded 0. All 120 repertoires were used to score co-occurrence in the validation cohort in a later analysis, because that analysis had no HLA typing for the cohort.

This receptor was taken from a young man in good health and CMV-seropositive. Input material: PBMCs.

The DNA reads as follows: TGTGCCAGCAGCTTAGGGTTGACAGGGACCAACGAGCAGTACTTC. Its protein product is CASSLGLTGTNEQYF. Recombination connected TRBV7-3 to TRBJ2-7; TRBD1 fits 7 bases in the junction. The CDR1 and CDR2 encoded by the germline V gene are SGHTA and FQGTGA. Including cysteine and phenylalanine, the CDR3 has 15 amino acids. Here the CDR3 DNA is all that survives: 45 bases in frame from base 1. Compared with germline, V lacks 2 bases and J lacks 5 bases; bases without a gene match: 9.